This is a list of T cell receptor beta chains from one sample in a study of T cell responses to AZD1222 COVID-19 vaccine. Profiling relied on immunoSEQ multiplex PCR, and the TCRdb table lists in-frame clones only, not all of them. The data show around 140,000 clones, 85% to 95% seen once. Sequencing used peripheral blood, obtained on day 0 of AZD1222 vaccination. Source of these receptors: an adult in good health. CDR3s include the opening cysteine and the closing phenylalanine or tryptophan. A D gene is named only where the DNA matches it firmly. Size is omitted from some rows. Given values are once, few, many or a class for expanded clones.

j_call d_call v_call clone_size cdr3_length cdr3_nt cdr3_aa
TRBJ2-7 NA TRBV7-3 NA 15 TGTGCCAGCAGCTTACGTCCAGGAGGGGCCTACGAGCAGTACTTC CASSLRPGGAYEQYF
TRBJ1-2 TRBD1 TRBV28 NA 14 TGTGCCAGCATTGAGACAGGGGCTTCGGAAGGCTACACCTTC CASIETGASEGYTF
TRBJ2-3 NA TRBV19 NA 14 TGTGCCAGTAGTCTGGGGTGGGGCACAGATACGCAGTATTTT CASSLGWGTDTQYF
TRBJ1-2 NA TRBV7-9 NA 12 TGTGCCAGCAGCTTAGCGGCAGCTCGCGGCACCTTC CASSLAAARGTF
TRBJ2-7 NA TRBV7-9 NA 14 TGTGCCAGCAGCACCCGGGAGAGTCAAAACGAGCAGTACTTC CASSTRESQNEQYF
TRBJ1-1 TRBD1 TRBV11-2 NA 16 TGTGCCAGCAGCTTACGACAGGGTCGGGTGCGCACTGAAGCTTTCTTT CASSLRQGRVRTEAFF
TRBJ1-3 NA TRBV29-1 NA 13 TGCAGCGGCAGGGCTTCCTCTGGAAACACCATATATTTT CSGRASSGNTIYF
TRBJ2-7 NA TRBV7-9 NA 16 TGTGCCAGCAGCCCGTTCGGGGCGGGCCGATCCTACGAGCAGTACTTC CASSPFGAGRSYEQYF
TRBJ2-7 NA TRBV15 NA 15 TGTGCCACCTCGGGGCGAAGACAGGAACCCTACGAGCAGTACTTC CATSGRRQEPYEQYF
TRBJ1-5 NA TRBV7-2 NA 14 TGTGCCAGCAGCTTAGGGACATCGGTCCAGCCCCAGCATTTT CASSLGTSVQPQHF
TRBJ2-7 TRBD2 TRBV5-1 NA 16 TGCGCCAGCAGCTTGTGGCTAGCGGGAGGGCCCCACGAGCAGTACTTC CASSLWLAGGPHEQYF
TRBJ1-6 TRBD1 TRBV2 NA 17 TGTGCCAGCAGTTCACCGACAGGGCTGTCCTTAAATTCACCCCTCCACTTT CASSSPTGLSLNSPLHF
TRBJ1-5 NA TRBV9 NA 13 TGTGCCAGCAGCGTATCGCCCCATCAGCCCCAGCATTTT CASSVSPHQPQHF
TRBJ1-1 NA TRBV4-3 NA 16 TGCGCCAGCAGCCAAGATCCGCATGGGATTAACACTGAAGCTTTCTTT CASSQDPHGINTEAFF
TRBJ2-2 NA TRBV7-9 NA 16 TGTGCCAGCAGCTTAACCCCTCTGACAGGCACCGGGGAGCTGTTTTTT CASSLTPLTGTGELFF
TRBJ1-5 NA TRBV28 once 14 TGTGCCAGCAGTGGATATTCAAGCAATCAGCCCCAGCATTTT CASSGYSSNQPQHF
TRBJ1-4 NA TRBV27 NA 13 TGTGCCAGCAGTTCACAAACTTGGGAAAAACTGTTTTTT CASSSQTWEKLFF
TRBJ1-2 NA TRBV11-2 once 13 TGTGCCAGCAGCTATACATCGCCCTATGGCTACACCTTC CASSYTSPYGYTF
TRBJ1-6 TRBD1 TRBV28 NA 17 TGTGCCAGCAGCCCTCGGACAGGGCTGGATTATAATTCACCCCTCCACTTT CASSPRTGLDYNSPLHF
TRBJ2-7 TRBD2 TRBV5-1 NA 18 TGCGCCAGCAGCTTGGTAGCGGGAGGGCGCCCTGGTTCATACGAGCAGTACTTC CASSLVAGGRPGSYEQYF
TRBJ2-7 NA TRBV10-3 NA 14 TGTGCCATCAGTGCCGTAAGGGCGCAGAACGAGCAGTACTTC CAISAVRAQNEQYF